A selection of T cell receptor beta chains follows, all from one sample in a study of blood T cell repertoires in COVID-19. Generated by immunoSEQ multiplex PCR, the TCRdb table keeps only in-frame clones and is missing some. Altogether about 88,000 clones are present, about nine tenths being singletons, with the ten largest covering more than 14%. What was sequenced was peripheral blood. Every receptor here comes from a male donor with acute or convalescent COVID-19. The CDR3 runs from the conserved cysteine through the conserved F or W. A D gene is named only where the DNA matches it firmly. Size is stated for part of the rows, as once, few or many counts, or as a class when the clone is expanded.

size: NA; V: TRBV6-5; D: NA; J: TRBJ1-2; DNA: TGTGCCAGCAGTCCGACAGGCACCCAGGACTATGGCTACACCTTC; CDR3: CASSPTGTQDYGYTF
size: NA; V: TRBV7-6; D: TRBD2; J: TRBJ2-5; DNA: TGTGCCAGCAGCTTGGGGTCTAGCGGGGGGGCCGGTGAGACCCAGTACTTC; CDR3: CASSLGSSGGAGETQYF
size: NA; V: TRBV7-8; D: TRBD1; J: TRBJ1-5; DNA: TGTGCCAGCGGCGGGACAGACTACAATCAGCCCCAGCATTTT; CDR3: CASGGTDYNQPQHF
size: few; V: TRBV12-3/TRBV12-4; D: NA; J: TRBJ1-6; DNA: TGTGCCAGCAGGGACAGCCAGGACTCACCCCTCCACTTT; CDR3: CASRDSQDSPLHF
size: NA; V: TRBV19; D: TRBD1; J: TRBJ1-1; DNA: TGTGCCAGCGGGACAGGGATGAACACTGAAGCTTTCTTT; CDR3: CASGTGMNTEAFF
size: NA; V: TRBV10-3; D: TRBD1; J: TRBJ2-7; DNA: TGTGCCAGCAGACAGGGGGGTTCCGCCTACGAGCAGTACTTC; CDR3: CASRQGGSAYEQYF
size: NA; V: TRBV19; D: NA; J: TRBJ2-5; DNA: TGTGCCAGTAGTGACGTCAGGCAAGAGACCCAGTACTTC; CDR3: CASSDVRQETQYF
size: NA; V: TRBV24-1; D: TRBD1; J: TRBJ2-7; DNA: TGTGCCACCTCCGCGGGACAGGGTTTCTCCTACGAGCAGTACTTC; CDR3: CATSAGQGFSYEQYF
size: NA; V: TRBV7-2; D: NA; J: TRBJ1-1; DNA: TGTGCCAGCAGCTTAGCGGGCCGGAATGAAGCTTTCTTT; CDR3: CASSLAGRNEAFF
size: NA; V: TRBV6-5; D: NA; J: TRBJ1-4; DNA: TGTGCCAGCAGGCCCTCAGGGGCATTAGGCGAAAAACTGTTTTTT; CDR3: CASRPSGALGEKLFF
size: NA; V: TRBV18; D: NA; J: TRBJ2-1; DNA: TGTGCCAGCTCACCACGATCCGGTCGAGGGACCTACAATGAGCAGTTCTTC; CDR3: CASSPRSGRGTYNEQFF
size: NA; V: TRBV19; D: NA; J: TRBJ2-7; DNA: TGTGCCAGTAGTATGTTCGGCGGGGCCACGAGCGAGCAGTACTTC; CDR3: CASSMFGGATSEQYF
size: NA; V: TRBV4-2; D: NA; J: TRBJ1-1; DNA: TGTGCCAGCAGCCAAGAGTGGTGGGGGGACACTGAAGCTTTCTTT; CDR3: CASSQEWWGDTEAFF
size: NA; V: TRBV7-8; D: TRBD1; J: TRBJ1-1; DNA: TGTGCCAGCCATCGACAGGGACGGGGCACTGAAGCTTTCTTT; CDR3: CASHRQGRGTEAFF
size: NA; V: TRBV7-9; D: TRBD1; J: TRBJ1-4; DNA: TGTGCCAGCAGAAGTGACAGGGGTCCGGGGGAAAAACTGTTTTTT; CDR3: CASRSDRGPGEKLFF
size: NA; V: TRBV5-1; D: TRBD1; J: TRBJ1-1; DNA: TGCGCCAGCAGCCGGGACAGCCTCCAGAACACTGAAGCTTTCTTT; CDR3: CASSRDSLQNTEAFF
size: NA; V: TRBV5-1; D: TRBD1; J: TRBJ1-5; DNA: TGCGCCAGCAGGCCTGACAGGGGCAATCAGCCCCAGCATTTT; CDR3: CASRPDRGNQPQHF
size: NA; V: TRBV5-4; D: NA; J: TRBJ2-1; DNA: TGTGCCAGCAGCTTGGGTAGCGCCCAAGGGGAGCAGTTCTTC; CDR3: CASSLGSAQGEQFF
size: NA; V: TRBV7-6; D: NA; J: TRBJ2-7; DNA: TGTGCCAGCAGCTTAGAAGCCGACAGCTCCTACGAGCAGTACTTC; CDR3: CASSLEADSSYEQYF
size: NA; V: TRBV7-2; D: TRBD1; J: TRBJ1-2; DNA: TGTGCCAGCAGCCCAGCCGGGACAGGGGCCTATGGCTACACCTTC; CDR3: CASSPAGTGAYGYTF
size: NA; V: TRBV30; D: TRBD1; J: TRBJ1-2; DNA: TGTGCCTGGGCCCCTAACAGGGGGCCCTATGGCTACACCTTC; CDR3: CAWAPNRGPYGYTF
size: once; V: TRBV9; D: TRBD2; J: TRBJ2-2; DNA: TGTGCCAGCAGCCCCCCCGGGACTACTGACACCGGGGAGCTGTTTTTT; CDR3: CASSPPGTTDTGELFF
size: NA; V: TRBV5-4; D: NA; J: TRBJ2-3; DNA: TGTGCCAGCAGCCGAGGGGCAGGGGGCACAGATACGCAGTATTTT; CDR3: CASSRGAGGTDTQYF
size: NA; V: TRBV7-3; D: TRBD2; J: TRBJ2-1; DNA: TGTGCCAGCAGCTTAACGTCCAGCGGGGGGTACAATGAGCAGTTCTTC; CDR3: CASSLTSSGGYNEQFF
size: NA; V: TRBV19; D: TRBD2; J: TRBJ2-1; DNA: TGTGCCAGTAGTACCACGGGGGGACGTGACAATGAGCAGTTCTTC; CDR3: CASSTTGGRDNEQFF
size: NA; V: TRBV5-1; D: NA; J: TRBJ1-1; DNA: TGCGCCAGCAGCTTGGGAGGCGGCTCGAACACTGAAGCTTTCTTT; CDR3: CASSLGGGSNTEAFF
size: NA; V: TRBV19; D: TRBD2; J: TRBJ2-1; DNA: TGTGCCAGTAGTCTACTAGCGGGGGGGCGGAATGAGCAGTTCTTC; CDR3: CASSLLAGGRNEQFF
size: NA; V: TRBV7-2; D: NA; J: TRBJ1-3; DNA: TGTGCCAGCAGCTTAGACGGCTCTGGAAACACCATATATTTT; CDR3: CASSLDGSGNTIYF
size: NA; V: TRBV5-1; D: NA; J: TRBJ1-5; DNA: TGCGCCAGCAGCTTGGGCGGGGGGCAGCCCCAGCATTTT; CDR3: CASSLGGGQPQHF
size: NA; V: TRBV6-5; D: TRBD1; J: TRBJ1-1; DNA: TGTGCCAGCAGCCGTGGACAGGGTAGCACTGAAGCTTTCTTT; CDR3: CASSRGQGSTEAFF
size: NA; V: TRBV27; D: NA; J: TRBJ1-1; DNA: TGTGCCAGCAGTTTTTCAGGAGGCATGAACACTGAAGCTTTCTTT; CDR3: CASSFSGGMNTEAFF
size: NA; V: TRBV5-1; D: TRBD1; J: TRBJ1-1; DNA: TGCGCCAGCAGGATAGACAGGGACACTGAAGCTTTCTTT; CDR3: CASRIDRDTEAFF
size: NA; V: TRBV27; D: NA; J: TRBJ1-1; DNA: TGTGCCAGCAGTCGCCCGGGGACTGAAGCTTTCTTT; CDR3: CASSRPGTEAFF